The 28 T cell receptor beta chains presented below share a single source sample, sequenced in a study of blood T cell repertoires in COVID-19. Data came from immunoSEQ multiplex PCR; TCRdb stores just in-frame clones and leaves some out. The sample lists about 200,000 clones, around 79% occurring once. The sequencing input was peripheral blood. Source of these receptors: a woman aged 40 to 49 with COVID-19, enrolled during active disease.

The chain recombines TRBV27 with TRBJ1-2; TRBD1 matches at 7 bases. The CDR3 runs 13 residues. Germline V lookup: CDR1 MNHEY, CDR2 SMNVEV (reference sequence). V was pared by 5 bases and J by 6 bases, with 6 bases of the junction left unmatched. The DNA for the CDR3 is TGTGCCAGCAGTGATCACAGGGGCCATGGCTACACCTTC. Amino acid sequence: CASSDHRGHGYTF.

At least ten counts were recorded for this clone. J is TRBJ1-3 and V is TRBV2; D remains ambiguous. The CDR3 totals 12 residues. The V gene lost 3 bases and the J gene lost 10 bases, with 10 bases spanning the gap. Germline V gene lookup returns CDR1 SNHLY and CDR2 FYNNEI. The CDR3 protein is CASSEGRRTIYF. CDR3 DNA sequence: TGTGCCAGCAGTGAGGGCCGACGAACCATATATTTT.

V is TRBV7-9 and J is TRBJ2-5; 7 nucleotides match TRBD1. CDR1 SEHNR and CDR2 FQNEAQ come from the germline V gene (reference sequence). Trimming removed 4 bases from V and 5 bases from J; junction bases left unmatched: 7. CDR3 length equals 14 residues. The CDR3 region is CASSSRQGRETQYF. In DNA form, the CDR3 reads TGTGCCAGCAGCTCACGACAGGGCAGGGAGACCCAGTACTTC. The full variable domain, rest sourced from reference TRBV7-9 and TRBJ2-5, is DTGVSQNPRHKITKRGQNVTFRCDPISEHNRLYWYRQTLGQGPEFLTYFQNEAQLEKSRLLSDRFSAERPKGSFSTLEIQRTEQGDSAMYLCASSSRQGRETQYFGPGTRLLVL.

This rearrangement joins TRBV14 to TRBJ1-1; D uncertain. Trimming stripped 6 bases from V and 1 base from J, with 12 bases between. Looked up from germline, CDR1 is SGHDN and CDR2 is FVKESK. The length of the CDR3 is 14 residues. Written as DNA, the CDR3 is TGTGCCAGCAGTCTTTCGTCGGGGAACACTGAAGCTTTCTTT. This sequence encodes CASSLSSGNTEAFF.

The chain is built from TRBV5-4 and TRBJ1-1; a possible D gene is TRBD1 (5 bases). The germline V gene encodes CDR1 SGHNT and CDR2 YYREEE (reference sequence). The CDR3 runs 14 residues. V was cut by 3 bases and J by 1 base, with 10 bases left in between. CDR3 DNA: TGTGCCAGCAGCTCCAGGGATGGGAACACTGAAGCTTTCTTT. Its translation: CASSSRDGNTEAFF. The entire variable domain, with the rest obtained from reference TRBV5-4 and TRBJ1-1, is as follows: ETGVTQSPTHLIKTRGQQVTLRCSSQSGHNTVSWYQQALGQGPQFIFQYYREEENGRGNFPPRFSGLQFPNYSSELNVNALELDDSALYLCASSSRDGNTEAFFGQGTRLTVV.

The CDR3 reads CASSRGTSGYF. For the CDR3, the DNA is TGTGCCAGCAGCCGCGGGACTAGCGGTTACTTC. The rearrangement joins TRBV2 to TRBJ2-5, with TRBD2 identical over 11 bases. V trimming: 6 bases; J trimming: 14 bases; junction bases outside the gene matches: 5. CDR3 length equals 11 residues. Germline-derived CDR1 and CDR2 are SNHLY and FYNNEI.

The chain combines TRBV3-1 (or the pseudogene TRBV3-2) with TRBJ2-7, with 14 nucleotides matching TRBD2. The CDR3 length is 18 residues. Germline CDR1 reads LGHDT; CDR2 reads YNNKEL (reference sequence). The V gene end was trimmed by 1 base and the J gene end by 9 bases; junction bases not matched to a gene: 14. CDR3 residues: CASSQANTPTSGGAWQYF. As DNA, the CDR3 is TGTGCCAGCAGCCAAGCCAACACCCCGACTAGCGGGGGGGCTTGGCAGTACTTC.

This clone was seen only once. The chain uses TRBV25-1 and TRBJ1-5, with D maybe TRBD1 (5 bases). Germline V gives CDR1 MGHDK, CDR2 SYGVNS. V was pared by 6 bases and J by 0 bases, with 18 bases between. There are 17 residues in the CDR3. In DNA form, the CDR3 reads TGTGCCAGCAGCCCTGGGGGGTTCCCATATAGCAATCAGCCCCAGCATTTT. Protein: CASSPGGFPYSNQPQHF.

This rearrangement joins TRBV11-2 to TRBJ2-2, with a tentative D call TRBD1 (6 bases). Germline V gene data show CDR1 as SGHAT and CDR2 as FQNNGV. The germline V and J ends were trimmed by 6 bases and 1 base, with 12 bases remaining between them. This CDR3 region has 15 residues. The CDR3 DNA reads TGTGCCAGCAGTGTTTCAGGGGTGAACACCGGGGAGCTGTTTTTT. Its translation: CASSVSGVNTGELFF.

V and J are TRBV5-1 and TRBJ1-2, with D tentatively TRBD1 (6 bases). Germline CDR1 and CDR2: SGHRS and YFSETQ. The CDR3 contains 13 residues. The ends were cut back, 3 bases at V and 6 bases at J, with 12 bases in the middle. CDR3: CASSYRERDGYTF. DNA of the CDR3: TGCGCCAGCAGCTACAGGGAAAGGGATGGCTACACCTTC.

The rearrangement links TRBV30 to TRBJ2-4, with no clear D. CDR1 GTSNPN and CDR2 SVGIG come from the germline V gene (reference sequence). The CDR3 has 11 residues. Trimming pared 8 bases from V and 0 bases from J, leaving 5 bases between. This CDR3 is CAGLAKNIQYF. Written as DNA, the CDR3 is TGTGCCGGGCTAGCCAAAAACATTCAGTACTTC.

The chain uses TRBV30 and TRBJ2-5; D possibly corresponds to TRBD2 (5 bases). CDR1 and CDR2 (germline): GTSNPN, SVGIG (reference sequence). Trimming took 0 bases from V and 5 from J, leaving 7 bases between them. This CDR3 is built from 12 residues. CDR3 protein: CAWSVQRETQYF. The DNA of the CDR3 is TGTGCCTGGAGTGTACAGCGGGAGACCCAGTACTTC.

This chain joins TRBV6-5 and TRBJ1-1; 10 bases match TRBD1. The CDR3 consists of 15 residues. The germline V gene encodes CDR1 MNHEY and CDR2 SVGAGI. Germline trimming cut 2 bases from V and 1 base from J; bases unmatched to any gene: 1. The CDR3 region is CASSYRQGANTEAFF. DNA of the CDR3: TGTGCCAGCAGTTACCGACAGGGGGCGAACACTGAAGCTTTCTTT.

V gene TRBV7-9 combines with J gene TRBJ1-5; TRBD1 matches 7 bases. Germline V gives CDR1 SEHNR, CDR2 FQNEAQ (reference sequence). V was clipped by 4 bases and J by 1 base; unmatched bases: 4. The CDR3 sequence is 15 residues long. CDR3 sequence reads: CASSSSGGSNQPQHF. Here the CDR3 DNA reads TGTGCCAGCAGCTCCTCAGGGGGAAGCAATCAGCCCCAGCATTTT.

The count of this clone is one. This chain links TRBV19 with TRBJ2-6, with D possibly being TRBD1 (6 bases). The V gene's germline CDR1 is LNHDA and CDR2 SQIVND (reference sequence). The CDR3 covers 15 residues. V dropped 6 bases and J dropped 2 bases, with 11 bases sitting between them. In DNA form, the CDR3 reads TGTGCCAGTAGGACACAGGGAACTGGGGCCAACGTCCTGACTTTC. Its protein is CASRTQGTGANVLTF. The variable domain in full, with the rest retrieved from reference TRBV19 and TRBJ2-6, is DGGITQSPKYLFRKEGQNVTLSCEQNLNHDAMYWYRQDPGQGLRLIYYSQIVNDFQKGDIAEGYSVSREKKESFPLTVTSAQKNPTAFYLCASRTQGTGANVLTFGAGSRLTVL.

The chain combines TRBV7-2 with TRBJ2-7, with TRBD2 as a possible D gene (5 bases). V dropped 5 bases and J dropped 3 bases, with 14 bases sitting between them. Germline assignment: CDR1 SGHTA and CDR2 FQGNSA. This CDR3 region has 14 residues. The CDR3 loop is CASSRVSGYYEQYF. Here the CDR3 DNA reads TGTGCCAGCAGCCGGGTGAGCGGATACTACGAGCAGTACTTC.

This clone was observed a few times. This chain links TRBV5-1 with TRBJ2-1; a weak D match, TRBD2 (5 bases). The CDR3 covers 14 residues. Germline V lookup: CDR1 SGHRS, CDR2 YFSETQ. Trimming removed 0 bases at V and 3 bases at J, with 7 bases between. The CDR3 loop reads CASSLDGNYNEQFF. The CDR3 DNA reads as TGCGCCAGCAGCTTGGACGGGAACTACAATGAGCAGTTCTTC.

V usage is TRBV6-6 and J usage is TRBJ2-7, with D tentatively TRBD2 (5 bases). Trimming shortened V by 0 bases and J by 8 bases, and 8 bases separated the two germline ends. Germline CDR1 MNHNY, CDR2 SVGAGI (reference sequence). The CDR3 is made up of 12 amino acids. The CDR3 reads CASSYSRAKQYF. In nucleotides, the CDR3 is TGTGCCAGCAGTTACTCGAGGGCAAAGCAGTACTTC.

The gene calls are TRBV11-2 and TRBJ2-1, with D uncertain. The CDR3 length is 13 residues. Trimming took 3 bases from V and 8 from J, leaving 11 bases between them. Germline-derived CDR1 and CDR2 are SGHAT and FQNNGV. The CDR3 here is CASSFYRVDEQFF. The CDR3, as DNA: TGTGCCAGCAGCTTCTATCGGGTGGATGAGCAGTTCTTC.

This clone appeared a few times. This sequence joins TRBV30 and TRBJ1-1, with D possibly matching TRBD1 (5 bases). The CDR3 loop spans 13 amino acids. Germline V gives CDR1 GTSNPN, CDR2 SVGIG (reference sequence). V gave up 4 bases and J gave up 3 bases, with 12 bases separating them. The CDR3 loop is CAWTRQIDTEAFF. The CDR3 DNA sequence: TGTGCCTGGACCAGACAGATAGACACTGAAGCTTTCTTT.

The chain joins TRBV19 to TRBJ1-2; the D gene is possibly TRBD1 (5 bases). The CDR3 is 14 residues long. The germline V gene has CDR1 LNHDA and CDR2 SQIVND (reference sequence). Trimming left V 7 bases short and J 7 bases short, with 19 bases between. The CDR3 protein is CASTLGGPSSGYTF. CDR3 DNA: TGTGCCAGTACCCTGGGGGGACCCTCGAGTGGCTACACCTTC.

The chain couples TRBV3-1 (or the pseudogene TRBV3-2) to TRBJ2-7, with 7 nucleotides matching TRBD1. Trimming took 6 bases from V and 3 from J; bases not matched to a gene: 5. CDR3 size: 13 residues. The germline CDR1 and CDR2 sequences are LGHDT and YNNKEL (reference sequence). The chain's CDR3 is CASRPTGVYEQYF. CDR3 DNA: TGTGCCAGCAGGCCAACAGGGGTCTACGAGCAGTACTTC.

The genes are TRBV7-3 and TRBJ2-1; 8 nucleotides line up with TRBD2. CDR1 is SGHTA, CDR2 FQGTGA, per germline. This CDR3 has 15 amino acids. V was clipped by 5 bases and J by 4 bases; unmatched bases: 7. CDR3 sequence (DNA): TGTGCCAGCAGCGCCCGGGTAGCGGGATACAATGAGCAGTTCTTC. Its protein product is CASSARVAGYNEQFF.

The rearrangement links TRBV19 to TRBJ2-5; tentative D call: TRBD1 (6 bases). The CDR3 has 17 amino acids. V shed 8 bases and J shed 5 bases, with 27 bases lying between them. Germline CDR1 LNHDA, CDR2 SQIVND (reference sequence). CDR3 protein: CASATTHGQLLSETQYF. In DNA form, the CDR3 reads TGTGCCAGTGCAACGACACATGGACAGTTACTGTCCGAGACCCAGTACTTC.

The chain has TRBV7-2 and TRBJ1-1; TRBD1 matches at 9 bases. The germline V gene has CDR1 SGHTA and CDR2 FQGNSA. The CDR3 runs 13 residues. J was trimmed by 10 bases and V by 7 bases; bases with no gene match: 10. DNA for the CDR3: TGTGCCAGCAACTGGGACAGGGTCGGGACAGCTTTCTTT. It encodes CASNWDRVGTAFF.

This clone appeared a few times. This rearrangement joins TRBV6-1 to TRBJ1-6, with 9 positions matching TRBD1. CDR1 MNHNS and CDR2 SASEGT come from the germline V gene. With V trimmed by 2 bases and J by 10 bases, 9 bases remained unmatched. CDR3 length equals 16 residues. The CDR3 is CASSEWPGTGSSPLHF. The DNA for the CDR3 is TGTGCCAGCAGTGAATGGCCCGGGACAGGGTCATCACCCCTCCACTTT.

Note on this clone: At one boundary the junction diverges from the germline segment, which might be a read error. J is TRBJ2-7 and V is TRBV5-1; 10 positions match TRBD2. The length of the CDR3 is 16 residues. Germline assignment: CDR1 SGHRS and CDR2 YFSETQ. CDR3 residues: CASSLGASGGSYGQYF. For the CDR3, the DNA is TGCGCCAGCAGCTTGGGGGCTAGCGGGGGTAGCTACGGGCAGTACTTC. Full variable domain (missing parts from reference TRBV5-1 and TRBJ2-7): KAGVTQTPRYLIKTRGQQVTLSCSPISGHRSVSWYQQTPGQGLQFLFEYFSETQRNKGNFPGRFSGRQFSNSRSEMNVSTLELGDSALYLCASSLGASGGSYGQYFGPGTRLTVT.

The chain links TRBV2 to TRBJ2-5; no firm D call. Trimming removed 6 bases at V and 1 base at J, with 9 bases between. CDR3 length equals 13 residues. Germline-derived CDR1 and CDR2 are SNHLY and FYNNEI. The CDR3 spells CASRREVQETQYF. For the CDR3, the DNA is TGTGCCAGCAGGCGAGAAGTCCAAGAGACCCAGTACTTC.